The subject of this entry is one T cell receptor (beta chain). Its antigen is unidentified. The data derive from a study of cytomegalovirus exposure and HLA in healthy donors. The study's findings and limits: Reportedly, fewer N-insertions than the 666-donor mean appeared in an Asian-associated ancestry cluster in a later analysis. Per a prior analysis, the majority of TCR beta V segments were productive roughly 87% or roughly 30% of the time. At a 0.05 false discovery rate, a later analysis found approximately 17,000 TCR beta sequences to be associated with HLA alleles.

V shed 7 bases, J shed 5 bases, and the junction held 5 bases outside the gene matches. The CDR3 is made up of 13 amino acids. Germline values: CDR1 SNHLY, CDR2 FYNNEI. Use of 60 Vbeta and 13 Jbeta primers characterized the PCR. Original processing notes: Among the unique TCR beta chains that a later analysis counted, around 72 million in all, about 11 million were shared. Libraries were prepared by immunoSEQ multiplex PCR; TCRdb keeps only in-frame clonotypes and omits some of them. That table furnishes V, J and clone size, whereas the DNA furnished D and trimming. The profile covers some 150,000 clones, with approximately 8.9% appearing a single time and about 7.5% taken by the ten largest.

The receptor was derived from a middle-aged woman in good health and CMV-seropositive. Sequenced sample: PBMCs. This chain joins TRBV2 and TRBJ2-7, with TRBD1 identical over 10 bases. The CDR3 protein is CASNRDRGDEQYF. The CDR3 DNA reads TGTGCCAGCAACCGGGACAGGGGAGACGAGCAGTACTTC. Combining the CDR3 with reference TRBV2 and TRBJ2-7 gives the whole variable domain EPEVTQTPSHQVTQMGQEVILRCVPISNHLYFYWYRQILGQKVEFLVSFYNNEISEKSEIFDDQFSVERPDGSNFTLKIRSTKLEDSAMYFCASNRDRGDEQYFGPGTRLTVT.